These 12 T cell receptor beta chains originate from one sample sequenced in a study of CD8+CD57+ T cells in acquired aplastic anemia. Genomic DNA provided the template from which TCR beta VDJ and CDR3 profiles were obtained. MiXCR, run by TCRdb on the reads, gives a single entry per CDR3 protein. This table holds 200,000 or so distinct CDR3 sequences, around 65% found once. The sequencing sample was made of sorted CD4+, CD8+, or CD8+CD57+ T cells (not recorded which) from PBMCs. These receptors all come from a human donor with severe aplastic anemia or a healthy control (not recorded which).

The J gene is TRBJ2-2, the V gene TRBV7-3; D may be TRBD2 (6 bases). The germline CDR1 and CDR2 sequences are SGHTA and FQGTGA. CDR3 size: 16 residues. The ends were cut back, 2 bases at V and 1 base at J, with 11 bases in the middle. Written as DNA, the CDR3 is TGTGCCAGCAGCTTACGCCAGCGGGTGAACACCGGGGAGCTGTTTTTT. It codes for CASSLRQRVNTGELFF.

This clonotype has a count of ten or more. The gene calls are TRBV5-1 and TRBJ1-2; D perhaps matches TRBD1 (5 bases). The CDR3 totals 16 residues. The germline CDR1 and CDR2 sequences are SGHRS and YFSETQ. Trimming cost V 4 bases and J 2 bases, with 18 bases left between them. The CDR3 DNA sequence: TGCGCCAGCAGCGGGAAAGGGACGGCTGGCAACTATGGCTACACCTTC. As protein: CASSGKGTAGNYGYTF.

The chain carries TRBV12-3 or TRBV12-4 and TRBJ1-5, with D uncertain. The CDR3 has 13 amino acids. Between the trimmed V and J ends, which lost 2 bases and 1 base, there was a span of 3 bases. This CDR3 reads CASSLRSNQPQHF. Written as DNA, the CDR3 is TGTGCCAGCAGTTTAAGGAGCAATCAGCCCCAGCATTTT.

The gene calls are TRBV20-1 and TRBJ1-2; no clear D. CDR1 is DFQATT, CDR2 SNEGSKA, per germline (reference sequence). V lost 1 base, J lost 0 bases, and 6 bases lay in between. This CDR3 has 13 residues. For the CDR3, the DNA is TGCAGTGCTAGAGCTATTACTAACTATGGCTACACCTTC. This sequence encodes CSARAITNYGYTF.

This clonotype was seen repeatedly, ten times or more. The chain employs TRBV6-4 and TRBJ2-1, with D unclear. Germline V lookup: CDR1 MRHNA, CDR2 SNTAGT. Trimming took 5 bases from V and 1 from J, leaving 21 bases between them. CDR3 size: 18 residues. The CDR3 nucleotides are TGTGCCAGCAGTCCCCTAAGGGTTAGGGAAGATTCCTACAATGAGCAGTTCTTC. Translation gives CASSPLRVREDSYNEQFF.

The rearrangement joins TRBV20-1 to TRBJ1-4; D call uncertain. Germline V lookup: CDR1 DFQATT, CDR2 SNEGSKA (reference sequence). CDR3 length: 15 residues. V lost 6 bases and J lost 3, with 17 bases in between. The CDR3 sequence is CSARPNPDPNEKLFF. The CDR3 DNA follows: TGCAGTGCCAGACCAAACCCGGATCCTAATGAAAAACTGTTTTTT.

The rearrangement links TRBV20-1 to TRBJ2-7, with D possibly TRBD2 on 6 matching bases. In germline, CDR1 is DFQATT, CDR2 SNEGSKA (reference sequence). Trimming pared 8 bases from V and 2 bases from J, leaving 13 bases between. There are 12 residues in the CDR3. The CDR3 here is CSSWDSTYEQYF. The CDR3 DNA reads TGCAGTTCGTGGGACTCGACCTACGAGCAGTACTTC.

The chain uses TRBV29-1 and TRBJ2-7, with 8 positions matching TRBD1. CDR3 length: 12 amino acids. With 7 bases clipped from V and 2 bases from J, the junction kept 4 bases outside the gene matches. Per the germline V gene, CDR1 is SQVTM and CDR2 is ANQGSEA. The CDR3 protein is CSESGGTYEQYF. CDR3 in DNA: TGCAGCGAGTCAGGGGGCACCTACGAGCAGTACTTC.

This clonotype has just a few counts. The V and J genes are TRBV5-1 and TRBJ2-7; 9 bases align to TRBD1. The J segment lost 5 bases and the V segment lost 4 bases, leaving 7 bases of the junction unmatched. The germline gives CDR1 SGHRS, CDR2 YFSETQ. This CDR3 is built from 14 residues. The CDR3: CASSQDRGPDEQYF. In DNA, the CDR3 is TGCGCCAGCAGCCAGGACAGGGGCCCTGACGAGCAGTACTTC.

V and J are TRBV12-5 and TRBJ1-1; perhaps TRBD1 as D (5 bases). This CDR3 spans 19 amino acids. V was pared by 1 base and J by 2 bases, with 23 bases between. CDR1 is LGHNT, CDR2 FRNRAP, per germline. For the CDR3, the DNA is TGTGCTAGTGGTTTGGGACAGACAGTCTCATCGCAATATAACACTGAAGCTTTCTTT. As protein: CASGLGQTVSSQYNTEAFF.

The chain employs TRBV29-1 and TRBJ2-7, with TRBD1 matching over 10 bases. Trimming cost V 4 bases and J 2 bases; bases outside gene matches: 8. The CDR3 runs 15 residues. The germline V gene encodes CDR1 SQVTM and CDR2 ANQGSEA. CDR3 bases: TGCAGCGTTGTTAACGGGACAGGGGAAGCCTACGAGCAGTACTTC. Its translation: CSVVNGTGEAYEQYF.

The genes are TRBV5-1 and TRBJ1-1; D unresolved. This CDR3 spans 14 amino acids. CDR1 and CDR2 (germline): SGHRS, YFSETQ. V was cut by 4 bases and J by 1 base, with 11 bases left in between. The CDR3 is CASSVDVRNTEAFF. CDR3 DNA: TGCGCCAGCAGCGTGGACGTACGGAACACTGAAGCTTTCTTT. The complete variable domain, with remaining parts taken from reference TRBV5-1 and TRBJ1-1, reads KAGVTQTPRYLIKTRGQQVTLSCSPISGHRSVSWYQQTPGQGLQFLFEYFSETQRNKGNFPGRFSGRQFSNSRSEMNVSTLELGDSALYLCASSVDVRNTEAFFGQGTRLTVV.